This TCR beta chain was sequenced during a study of early T cells in non-severe SARS-CoV-2 infection. Unique molecular identifiers were affixed to single, distinct cDNA molecules. MiXCR, applied by TCRdb to the 5' RACE reads, yields one record per CDR3 protein. The table records under 50,000 distinct CDR3 sequences, around 6% of them present only once. This clonotype was observed many times. Its antigen is currently unknown. Whole-study results and caveats: Anti-spike CD8 specificities were favored by VDJdb matching, whose results missed private and CD4 specificities.

Germline CDR1 is DFQATT and CDR2 is SNEGSKA (reference sequence). CDR3 length equals 15 residues. V dropped 6 bases and J dropped 4 bases, with 20 bases sitting between them. The sequence came from an adult who was a healthcare worker with PCR-confirmed SARS-CoV-2 infection or an uninfected control (not recorded which). The genes are TRBV20-1 and TRBJ2-3; D is possibly TRBD2 (6 bases). The sample consisted of whole blood. The CDR3 DNA reads TGCAGTGCGCCGTCCCGGGGCGGGGAATCAGATACGCAGTATTTT. Protein product: CSAPSRGGESDTQYF.